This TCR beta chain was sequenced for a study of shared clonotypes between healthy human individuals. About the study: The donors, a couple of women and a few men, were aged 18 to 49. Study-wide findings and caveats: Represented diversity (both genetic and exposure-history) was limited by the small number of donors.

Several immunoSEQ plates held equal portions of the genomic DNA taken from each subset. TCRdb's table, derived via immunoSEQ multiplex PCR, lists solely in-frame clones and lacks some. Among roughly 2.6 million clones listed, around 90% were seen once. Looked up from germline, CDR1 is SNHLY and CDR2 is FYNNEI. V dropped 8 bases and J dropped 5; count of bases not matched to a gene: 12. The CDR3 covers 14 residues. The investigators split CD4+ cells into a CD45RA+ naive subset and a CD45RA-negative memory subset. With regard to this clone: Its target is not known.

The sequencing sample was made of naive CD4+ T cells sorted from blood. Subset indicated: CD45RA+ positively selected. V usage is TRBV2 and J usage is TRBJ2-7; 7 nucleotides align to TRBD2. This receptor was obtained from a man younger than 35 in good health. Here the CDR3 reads CASVPGTNTHEQYF. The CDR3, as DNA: TGTGCCAGCGTACCGGGGACTAATACCCACGAGCAGTACTTC.